This record looks at one TCR beta chain sequence and its context. The PCR was carried out with 60 Vbeta primers and 13 Jbeta primers. Some clones are missing from TCRdb's copy, which holds only in-frame ones; the method was immunoSEQ multiplex PCR. Of about 170,000 clones listed, roughly 72% were seen once; the top ten hold about 1.9%. The sample is drawn from a study of cytomegalovirus exposure and HLA in healthy donors. V was shortened by 4 bases and J by 9 bases, with 10 bases between the two germline ends. CDR3 size: 12 residues. Per germline, CDR1 SGHNT and CDR2 YYREEE (reference sequence). Sequenced sample: PBMCs. The genes are TRBV5-4 and TRBJ2-2, with D tentatively TRBD2 (6 bases). The sequence derives from a woman under 40 in good health and CMV-seropositive. Here the CDR3 reads CASSGGRRELFF. The DNA for the CDR3 is TGTGCCAGCAGCGGAGGGAGGCGGGAGCTGTTTTTT.